The clone carrying this T cell receptor beta chain showed up just a few times. The record originates from a study of cytomegalovirus exposure and HLA in healthy donors. CDR3 length equals 15 residues. V was pared by 4 bases and J by 0 bases, with 6 bases of the junction left unmatched. Germline V gene sequence: CDR1 MDHEN, CDR2 SYDVKM. Use of 60 Vbeta and 13 Jbeta primers characterized the PCR. Sequencing was performed with immunoSEQ multiplex PCR; in TCRdb, only in-frame clones are kept and a portion is missing. The sample consists of under 150,000 clones, 60% to 80% of them appearing once. The material sequenced was PBMCs. This chain connects TRBV28 to TRBJ2-7, with 7 bases lining up with TRBD1. The sequence was collected from a man aged 45 to 65 in good health and CMV-seronegative. The CDR3 region has the DNA TGTGCCAGCAGTTCCGGGACAGAGGACTCCTACGAGCAGTACTTC. Translated, it gives CASSSGTEDSYEQYF.